This T cell receptor (beta chain) emerged from a study of early T cells in non-severe SARS-CoV-2 infection. Study background: Bulk RNA isolated from unsorted whole blood underwent sequencing; chains were not paired. Overall study findings and caveats: Lookups in VDJdb leaned toward anti-spike CD8 responses and missed private and CD4 specificities.

This clonotype occurred many times. Its antigen remains unidentified. This CDR3 region has 16 residues. Germline V gives CDR1 MNHEY, CDR2 SMNVEV (reference sequence). V shed 5 bases, J shed 4 bases, and the junction held 7 bases outside the gene matches. The TCR library protocol attached unique molecular identifiers to the individual cDNA molecules. TCRdb used MiXCR to reprocess the 5' RACE reads, holding one entry per CDR3 protein. There are about 48,000 distinct CDR3 sequences in the sample; around 9.5% occur only once, and over 6.5% lies in the top ten. The sequencing sample was made of whole blood. The rearrangement uses TRBV27 and TRBJ2-1; the match to TRBD2 covers 11 bases. The TCR originated in an adult who was a healthcare worker with PCR-confirmed SARS-CoV-2 infection or an uninfected control (not recorded which). CDR3 bases: TGTGCCAGCAGTGGGACTAGCGGAAGGGGTTACAATGAGCAGTTCTTC. This encodes CASSGTSGRGYNEQFF.